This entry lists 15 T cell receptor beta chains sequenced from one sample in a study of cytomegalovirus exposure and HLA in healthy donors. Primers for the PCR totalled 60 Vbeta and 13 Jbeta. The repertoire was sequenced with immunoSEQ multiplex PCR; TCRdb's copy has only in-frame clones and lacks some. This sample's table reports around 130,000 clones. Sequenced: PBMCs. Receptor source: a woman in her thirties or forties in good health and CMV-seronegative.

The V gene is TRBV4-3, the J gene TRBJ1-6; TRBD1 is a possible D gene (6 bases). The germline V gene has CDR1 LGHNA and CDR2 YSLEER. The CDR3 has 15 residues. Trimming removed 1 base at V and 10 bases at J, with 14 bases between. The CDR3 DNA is TGCGCCAGCAGCCAAGCTATCAGGGGCGGGTCACCCCTCCACTTT. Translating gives CASSQAIRGGSPLHF.

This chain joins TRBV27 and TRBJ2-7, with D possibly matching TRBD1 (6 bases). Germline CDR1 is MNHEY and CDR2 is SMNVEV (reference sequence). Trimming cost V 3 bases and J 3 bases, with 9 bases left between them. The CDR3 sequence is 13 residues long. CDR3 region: CASSLGHYYEQYF. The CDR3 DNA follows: TGTGCCAGCAGTTTGGGACACTACTACGAGCAGTACTTC.

The CDR3 reads CASSVLSGGRDEQFF. CDR3 nucleotide sequence: TGTGCCAGCAGCGTCCTTAGCGGGGGGCGGGATGAGCAGTTCTTC. This sequence joins TRBV9 and TRBJ2-1; 10 nucleotides align to TRBD2. The CDR3 is 15 amino acids. CDR1 is SGDLS, CDR2 YYNGEE, per germline. V lost 2 bases to trimming and J lost 8 bases; unmatched junction nucleotides: 7.

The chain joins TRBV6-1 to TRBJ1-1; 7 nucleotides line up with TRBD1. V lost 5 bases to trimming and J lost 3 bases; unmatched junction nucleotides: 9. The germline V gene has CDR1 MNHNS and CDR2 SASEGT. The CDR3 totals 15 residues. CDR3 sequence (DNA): TGTGCCAGCAGTCTAATACAGGGGTCGGACACTGAAGCTTTCTTT. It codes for CASSLIQGSDTEAFF.

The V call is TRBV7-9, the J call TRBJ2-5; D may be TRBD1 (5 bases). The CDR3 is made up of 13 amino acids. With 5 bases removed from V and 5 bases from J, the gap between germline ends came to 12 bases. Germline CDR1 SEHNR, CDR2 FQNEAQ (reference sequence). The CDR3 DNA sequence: TGTGCCAGCAGCCAGGACAATAAGGAGACCCAGTACTTC. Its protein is CASSQDNKETQYF. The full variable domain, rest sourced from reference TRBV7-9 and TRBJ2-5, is DTGVSQNPRHKITKRGQNVTFRCDPISEHNRLYWYRQTLGQGPEFLTYFQNEAQLEKSRLLSDRFSAERPKGSFSTLEIQRTEQGDSAMYLCASSQDNKETQYFGPGTRLLVL.

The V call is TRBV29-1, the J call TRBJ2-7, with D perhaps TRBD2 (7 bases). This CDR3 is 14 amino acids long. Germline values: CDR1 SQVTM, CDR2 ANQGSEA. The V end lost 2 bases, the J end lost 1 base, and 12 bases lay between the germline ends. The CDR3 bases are TGCAGCGTTGAACTGGGGGGGCGGTCCTACGAGCAGTACTTC. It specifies CSVELGGRSYEQYF.

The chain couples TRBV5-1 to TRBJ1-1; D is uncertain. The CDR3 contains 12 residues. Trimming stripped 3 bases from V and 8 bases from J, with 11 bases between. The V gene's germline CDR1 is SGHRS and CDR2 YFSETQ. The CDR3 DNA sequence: TGCGCCAGCAGCTGGGAGGATGGGGAAGCTTTCTTT. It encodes CASSWEDGEAFF.

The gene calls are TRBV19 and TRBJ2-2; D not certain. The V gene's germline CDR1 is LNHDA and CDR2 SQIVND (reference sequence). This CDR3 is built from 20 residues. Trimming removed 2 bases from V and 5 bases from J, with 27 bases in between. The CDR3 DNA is TGTGCCAGTAGTATATCCCATCAGACCCCTATATCCCGGGTAACCGGGGAGCTGTTTTTT. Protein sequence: CASSISHQTPISRVTGELFF.

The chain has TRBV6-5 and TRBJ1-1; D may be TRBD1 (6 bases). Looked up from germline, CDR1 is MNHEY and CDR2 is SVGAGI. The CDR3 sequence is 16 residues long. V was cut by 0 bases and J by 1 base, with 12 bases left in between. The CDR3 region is CASSYSGGVKNTEAFF. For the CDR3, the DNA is TGTGCCAGCAGTTACTCTGGGGGCGTGAAGAACACTGAAGCTTTCTTT.

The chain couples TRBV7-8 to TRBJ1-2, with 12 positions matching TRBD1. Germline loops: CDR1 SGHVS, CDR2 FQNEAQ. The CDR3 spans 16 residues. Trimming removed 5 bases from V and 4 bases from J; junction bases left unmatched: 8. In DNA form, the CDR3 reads TGTGCCAGCAGCCCCCGGGACAGGGGGCAGGGCTATGGCTACACCTTC. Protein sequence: CASSPRDRGQGYGYTF.

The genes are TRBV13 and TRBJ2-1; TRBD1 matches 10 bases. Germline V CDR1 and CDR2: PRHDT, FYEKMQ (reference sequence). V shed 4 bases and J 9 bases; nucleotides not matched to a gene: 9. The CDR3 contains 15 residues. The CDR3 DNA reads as TGTGCCAGCAGCTCTCTCCCGGGACAGGGGACTGAGCAGTTCTTC. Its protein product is CASSSLPGQGTEQFF. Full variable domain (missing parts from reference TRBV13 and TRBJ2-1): AAGVIQSPRHLIKEKRETATLKCYPIPRHDTVYWYQQGPGQDPQFLISFYEKMQSDKGSIPDRFSAQQFSDYHSELNMSSLELGDSALYFCASSSLPGQGTEQFFGPGTRLTVL.

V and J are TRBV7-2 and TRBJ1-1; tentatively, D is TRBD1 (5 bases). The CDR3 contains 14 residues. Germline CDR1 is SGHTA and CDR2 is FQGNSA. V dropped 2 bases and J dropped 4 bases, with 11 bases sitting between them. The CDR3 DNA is TGTGCCAGCAGCTTAACACAGGTCCCCACTGAAGCTTTCTTT. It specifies CASSLTQVPTEAFF.

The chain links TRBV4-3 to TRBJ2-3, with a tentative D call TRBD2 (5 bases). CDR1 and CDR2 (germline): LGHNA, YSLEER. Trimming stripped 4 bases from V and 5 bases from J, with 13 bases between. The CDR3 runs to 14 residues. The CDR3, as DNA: TGCGCCAGCAGCCCCGAGACGAGGGAAGATACGCAGTATTTT. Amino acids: CASSPETREDTQYF.

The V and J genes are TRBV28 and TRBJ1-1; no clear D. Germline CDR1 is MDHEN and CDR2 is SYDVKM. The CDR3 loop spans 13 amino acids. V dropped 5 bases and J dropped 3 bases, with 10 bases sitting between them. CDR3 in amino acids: CASSQLEDTEAFF. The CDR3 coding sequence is TGTGCCAGCAGTCAGCTGGAGGACACTGAAGCTTTCTTT.

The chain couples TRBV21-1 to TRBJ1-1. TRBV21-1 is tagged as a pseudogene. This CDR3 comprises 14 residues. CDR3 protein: CASSHDTGVTEAFF. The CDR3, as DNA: TGTGCCAGCAGCCACGACACGGGGGTCACTGAAGCTTTCTTT.